This T cell receptor (beta chain) was obtained from a study of T cell responses to AZD1222 COVID-19 vaccine. Study-wide points: A mostly white British donor set with more females was recruited, and clonal diversity was possibly underestimated.

This CDR3 is built from 15 residues. Germline lookup yields CDR1 GTSNPN and CDR2 SVGIG (reference sequence). The V end was cut by 4 bases, the J end by 6 bases, with 19 bases between. Profiling relied on immunoSEQ multiplex PCR, and the TCRdb table lists in-frame clones only, not all of them. This sample has about 120,000 clones, with 92% found just once. Points on this clone: What it recognizes is unknown.

The chain employs TRBV30 and TRBJ2-1; weak D call: TRBD2 (5 bases). This sample comprised peripheral blood, obtained 28 days after the second AZD1222 dose. The clonotype originates from an adult who received the AZD1222 COVID-19 vaccine. CDR3 coding DNA: TGTGCCTGGACCGCCGGCCTCCTAGCTGTCAATGAGCAGTTCTTC. It yields the protein CAWTAGLLAVNEQFF. The full variable domain, completed using reference TRBV30 and TRBJ2-1, is SQTIHQWPATLVQPVGSPLSLECTVEGTSNPNLYWYRQAAGRGLQLLFYSVGIGQISSEVPQNLSASRPQDRQFILSSKKLLLSDSGFYLCAWTAGLLAVNEQFFGPGTRLTVL.